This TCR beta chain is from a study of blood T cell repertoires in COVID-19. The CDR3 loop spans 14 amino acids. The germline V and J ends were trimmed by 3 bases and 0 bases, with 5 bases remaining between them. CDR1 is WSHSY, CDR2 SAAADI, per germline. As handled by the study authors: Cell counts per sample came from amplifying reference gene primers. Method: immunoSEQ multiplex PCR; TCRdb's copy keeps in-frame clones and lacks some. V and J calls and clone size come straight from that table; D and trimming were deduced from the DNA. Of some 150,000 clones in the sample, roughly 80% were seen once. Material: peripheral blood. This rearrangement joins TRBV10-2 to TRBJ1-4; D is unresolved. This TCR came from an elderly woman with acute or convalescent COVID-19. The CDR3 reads CASSDHATNEKLFF. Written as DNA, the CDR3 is TGCGCCAGCAGTGACCATGCAACTAATGAAAAACTGTTTTTT.